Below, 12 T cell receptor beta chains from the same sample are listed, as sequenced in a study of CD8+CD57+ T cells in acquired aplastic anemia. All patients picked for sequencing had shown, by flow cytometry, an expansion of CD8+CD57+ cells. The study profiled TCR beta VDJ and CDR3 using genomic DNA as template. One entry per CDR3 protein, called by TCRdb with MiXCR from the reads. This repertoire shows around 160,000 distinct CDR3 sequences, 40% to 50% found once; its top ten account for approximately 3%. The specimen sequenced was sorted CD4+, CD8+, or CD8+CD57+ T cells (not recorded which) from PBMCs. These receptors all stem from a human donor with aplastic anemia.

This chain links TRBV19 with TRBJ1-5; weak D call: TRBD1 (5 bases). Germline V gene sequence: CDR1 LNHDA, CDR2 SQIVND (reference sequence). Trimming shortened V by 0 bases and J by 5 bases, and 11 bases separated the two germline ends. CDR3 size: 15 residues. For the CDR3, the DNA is TGTGCCAGTAGTATAGATGTACGGGGGGATCAGCCCCAGCATTTT. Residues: CASSIDVRGDQPQHF.

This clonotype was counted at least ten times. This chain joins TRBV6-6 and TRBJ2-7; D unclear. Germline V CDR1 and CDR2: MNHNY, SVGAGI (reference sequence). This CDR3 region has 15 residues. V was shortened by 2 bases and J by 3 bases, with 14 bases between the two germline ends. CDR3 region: CASSYDTSRVYEQYF. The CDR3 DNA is TGTGCCAGCAGTTACGATACCTCACGGGTCTACGAGCAGTACTTC.

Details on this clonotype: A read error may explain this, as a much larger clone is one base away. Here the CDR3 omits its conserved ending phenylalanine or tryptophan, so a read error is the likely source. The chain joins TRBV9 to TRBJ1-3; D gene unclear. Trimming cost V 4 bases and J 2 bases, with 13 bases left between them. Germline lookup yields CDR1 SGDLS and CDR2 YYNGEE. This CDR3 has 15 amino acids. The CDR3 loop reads CASSPGGSPGNTIYL. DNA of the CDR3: TGTGCCAGCAGCCCCGGCGGGTCGCCTGGAAACACCATATATCTT.

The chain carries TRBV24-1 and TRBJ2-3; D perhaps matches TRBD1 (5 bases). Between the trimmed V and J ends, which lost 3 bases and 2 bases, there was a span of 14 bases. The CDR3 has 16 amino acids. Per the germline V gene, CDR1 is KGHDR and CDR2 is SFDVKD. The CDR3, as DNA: TGTGCCACCAGTGATACCCAGGGATACGACACAGATACGCAGTATTTT. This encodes CATSDTQGYDTDTQYF.

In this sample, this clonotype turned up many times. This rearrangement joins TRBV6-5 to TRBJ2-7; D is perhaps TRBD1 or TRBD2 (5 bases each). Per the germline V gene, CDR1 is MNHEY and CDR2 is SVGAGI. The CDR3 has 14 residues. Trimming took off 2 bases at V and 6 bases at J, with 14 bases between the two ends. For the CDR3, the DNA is TGTGCCAGCAGTTACCGGGACCCAAGGGGCGAGCAGTACTTC. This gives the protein CASSYRDPRGEQYF.

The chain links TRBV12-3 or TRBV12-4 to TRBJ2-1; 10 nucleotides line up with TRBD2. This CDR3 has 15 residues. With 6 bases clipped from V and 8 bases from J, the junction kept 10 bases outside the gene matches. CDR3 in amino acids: CASSPLAGQFDEQFF. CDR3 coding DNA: TGTGCCAGCAGCCCACTAGCGGGACAATTTGATGAGCAGTTCTTC.

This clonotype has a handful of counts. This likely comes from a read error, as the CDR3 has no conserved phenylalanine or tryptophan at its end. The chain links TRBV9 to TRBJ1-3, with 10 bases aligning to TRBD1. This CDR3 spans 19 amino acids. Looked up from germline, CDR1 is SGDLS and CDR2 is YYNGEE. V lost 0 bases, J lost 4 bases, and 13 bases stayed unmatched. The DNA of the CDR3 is TGTGCCAGCAGCGTAGTCCCAACCCCGGGACAGGGGTCCGGAAACACCATATATTCT. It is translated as CASSVVPTPGQGSGNTIYS.

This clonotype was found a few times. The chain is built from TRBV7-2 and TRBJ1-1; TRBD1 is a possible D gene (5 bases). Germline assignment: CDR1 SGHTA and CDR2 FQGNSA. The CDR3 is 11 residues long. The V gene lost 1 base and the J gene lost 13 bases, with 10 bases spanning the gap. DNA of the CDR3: TGTGCCAGCAGCTTAGGCAGGGCGGGTTTCTTT. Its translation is CASSLGRAGFF. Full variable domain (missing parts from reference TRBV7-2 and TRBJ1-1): GAGVSQSPSNKVTEKGKDVELRCDPISGHTALYWYRQSLGQGLEFLIYFQGNSAPDKSGLPSDRFSAERTGGSVSTLTIQRTQQEDSAVYLCASSLGRAGFFGQGTRLTVV.

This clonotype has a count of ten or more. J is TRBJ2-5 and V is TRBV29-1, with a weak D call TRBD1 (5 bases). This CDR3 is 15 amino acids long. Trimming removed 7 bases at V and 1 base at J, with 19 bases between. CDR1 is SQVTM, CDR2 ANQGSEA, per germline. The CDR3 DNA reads TGCAGCGGCACCCCAGCAGGGTCCCCCCAAGAGACCCAGTACTTC. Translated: CSGTPAGSPQETQYF.

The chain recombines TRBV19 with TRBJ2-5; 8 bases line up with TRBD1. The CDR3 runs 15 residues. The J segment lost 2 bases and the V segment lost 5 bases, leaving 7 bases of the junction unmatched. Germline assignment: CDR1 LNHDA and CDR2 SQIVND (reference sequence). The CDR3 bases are TGTGCCAGTAGTCCGCGGACAGGGTCGCAAGAGACCCAGTACTTC. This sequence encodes CASSPRTGSQETQYF.

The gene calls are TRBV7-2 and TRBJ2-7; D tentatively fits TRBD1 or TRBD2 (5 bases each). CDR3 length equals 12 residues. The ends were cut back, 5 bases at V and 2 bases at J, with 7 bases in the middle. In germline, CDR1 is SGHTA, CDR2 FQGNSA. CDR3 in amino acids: CASSGTAYEQYF. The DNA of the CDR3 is TGTGCCAGCAGCGGGACGGCCTACGAGCAGTACTTC.

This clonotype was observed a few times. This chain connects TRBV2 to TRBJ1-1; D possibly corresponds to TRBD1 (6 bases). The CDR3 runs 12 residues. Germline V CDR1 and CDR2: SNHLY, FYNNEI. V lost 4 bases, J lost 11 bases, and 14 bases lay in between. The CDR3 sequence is CASSVTGRGAFF. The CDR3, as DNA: TGTGCCAGCAGTGTCACAGGGCGAGGTGCTTTCTTT.